A single sample gave rise to the 27 T cell receptor beta chains below, sequenced in a study of human T cells and chemical hapten exposure (dated by TCRdb to about 2021). Reading the label with the study, this specimen's time point is: patch test 3, about 24 weeks after DPC sensitization. The treatment or condition label of this sample denotes: therapeutic diphenylcyclopropenone sensitization with weekly scalp DPC. The protocol used for the library was RACE. Sequencing instrument: NextSeq 500. TCRdb reran the public reads through fastp at Q25 and MiXCR, keeping productive beta chains. Merged by CDR3 protein, the rows form single entries marked with the most common genes and DNA. This sample comprises about 97,000 distinct CDR3 sequences, roughly a quarter of them detected only once. The top ten constitute about a tenth of the sample. The source was whole blood, collected in connection with sensitization to the hapten diphenylcyclopropenone (DPC). These receptors all stem from a middle-aged man with alopecia areata. Some clones in this sample may be carry-over from other donors' samples.

This clonotype was observed a handful of times. The germline gene is not matched at one end of the junction; a read error may be the cause. The CDR3: CASSFWTGGADTGELFF. The CDR3 DNA sequence: TGTGCCAGTAGTTTCTGGACAGGGGGCGCGGACACCGGGGAGCTGTTTTTT. This chain connects TRBV28 to TRBJ2-2, with 11 nucleotides matching TRBD1. The CDR3 runs to 17 residues. CDR1 is MDHEN and CDR2 is SYDVKM in the germline V gene. Together with reference TRBV28 and TRBJ2-2, the CDR3 gives the full variable domain: DVKVTQSSRYLVKRTGEKVFLECVQDMDHENMFWYRQDPGLGLRLIYFSYDVKMKEKGDIPEGYSVSREKKERFSLILESASTNQTSMYLCASSFWTGGADTGELFFGEGSRLTVL.

The J gene is TRBJ1-5, the V gene TRBV6-5; 10 bases map to TRBD1. This CDR3 region has 17 residues. V was clipped by 5 bases and J by 7 bases; unmatched bases: 14. Germline CDR1 reads MNHEY; CDR2 reads SVGAGI. The DNA for the CDR3 is TGTGCCAGCAGTACGCGACGGGACAGGGGTTCGGGGCAGCCCCAGCATTTT. It yields the protein CASSTRRDRGSGQPQHF.

This chain joins TRBV27 and TRBJ1-6, with 7 nucleotides matching TRBD1. This CDR3 has 15 amino acids. Germline CDR1 is MNHEY and CDR2 is SMNVEV (reference sequence). V shed 3 bases and J 4 bases; nucleotides not matched to a gene: 3. The CDR3 region has the DNA TGTGCCAGCAGTTTTGGGACAGTTTATAATTCACCCCTCCACTTT. It codes for CASSFGTVYNSPLHF.

This chain uses TRBV6-1 with TRBJ2-7; D remains ambiguous. The V gene lost 7 bases and the J gene lost 1 base, with 5 bases spanning the gap. The CDR3 sequence is 11 residues long. From germline, CDR1 is MNHNS and CDR2 SASEGT. The CDR3 sequence: CASMLSYEQYF. The CDR3 nucleotides read TGTGCCAGCATGCTGTCCTACGAGCAGTACTTC.

In its sample, this clonotype was seen a few times. The genes are TRBV7-8 and TRBJ2-2; tentative D call: TRBD1 (6 bases). The CDR3 consists of 16 residues. CDR1 is SGHVS, CDR2 FQNEAQ, per germline. The V end was cut by 5 bases, the J end by 0 bases, with 13 bases between. The CDR3 region is CASSQGSWSNTGELFF. In DNA form, the CDR3 reads TGTGCCAGCAGCCAGGGGTCCTGGTCGAACACCGGGGAGCTGTTTTTT.

A few counts support this clonotype. The chain recombines TRBV20-1 with TRBJ2-4, with D hard to call. The V gene lost 0 bases and the J gene lost 3 bases, with 15 bases spanning the gap. The CDR3 length is 16 residues. Per the germline V gene, CDR1 is DFQATT and CDR2 is SNEGSKA (reference sequence). DNA for the CDR3: TGCAGTGCTAGAGACACCTTAAGCTCGGGCAAAAACATTCAGTACTTC. Its translation is CSARDTLSSGKNIQYF.

This clonotype has just a few counts. This rearrangement joins TRBV28 to TRBJ2-7; tentatively, D is TRBD1 or TRBD2 (5 bases each). Between the trimmed V and J ends, which lost 5 bases and 4 bases, there was a span of 12 bases. CDR3 size: 13 residues. The V gene's germline CDR1 is MDHEN and CDR2 SYDVKM. The CDR3 DNA reads TGTGCCAGCAGTCAGACGGGACCTTACGAGCAGTACTTC. Translated: CASSQTGPYEQYF.

The rearrangement links TRBV5-1 to TRBJ2-1; TRBD1 or TRBD2 may be the D gene (6 bases each). CDR3 length equals 14 residues. The V gene's germline CDR1 is SGHRS and CDR2 YFSETQ. Trimming removed 4 bases at V and 13 bases at J, with 21 bases between. CDR3: CASSPVGGVRRQFF. CDR3 coding DNA: TGCGCCAGCAGCCCGGTCGGGGGCGTTCGTCGTCAGTTCTTC. Full variable domain (outside the CDR3, taken from reference TRBV5-1 and TRBJ2-1): KAGVTQTPRYLIKTRGQQVTLSCSPISGHRSVSWYQQTPGQGLQFLFEYFSETQRNKGNFPGRFSGRQFSNSRSEMNVSTLELGDSALYLCASSPVGGVRRQFFGPGTRLTVL.

V usage is TRBV5-1 and J usage is TRBJ2-3; 9 bases agree with TRBD2. This CDR3 region has 16 residues. CDR1 is SGHRS and CDR2 is YFSETQ in the germline V gene. The trim removed 3 bases at V and 5 bases at J, leaving 10 bases unmatched. CDR3 sequence: CASSSSLAGVQDTQYF. The DNA for the CDR3 is TGCGCCAGCAGCTCGAGTTTAGCGGGAGTACAAGATACGCAGTATTTT. Based on the CDR3 plus reference TRBV5-1 and TRBJ2-3, the full variable domain is KAGVTQTPRYLIKTRGQQVTLSCSPISGHRSVSWYQQTPGQGLQFLFEYFSETQRNKGNFPGRFSGRQFSNSRSEMNVSTLELGDSALYLCASSSSLAGVQDTQYFGPGTRLTVL.

This clonotype was detected only a few times. The DNA for the CDR3 is TGTGCCAGCAGTTACAGCGGGGTAGCGGGAGGTAATGAGCAGTTCTTC. This codes for CASSYSGVAGGNEQFF. The chain is built from TRBV6-5 and TRBJ2-1, with 10 bases fitting TRBD2. V dropped 2 bases and J dropped 7; count of bases not matched to a gene: 8. The CDR3 is made up of 16 amino acids. CDR1 and CDR2 from the germline V gene are MNHEY and SVGAGI.

This clonotype has more than one count but fewer than ten. The gene calls are TRBV5-1 and TRBJ2-7, with D possibly matching TRBD1 (5 bases). Germline V CDR1 and CDR2: SGHRS, YFSETQ. V gave up 1 base and J gave up 3 bases, with 11 bases separating them. There are 14 residues in the CDR3. The CDR3 is CASSLTGADYEQYF. CDR3 coding DNA: TGCGCCAGCAGCTTGACAGGCGCCGACTACGAGCAGTACTTC.

The chain carries TRBV5-1 and TRBJ1-6; 8 bases align to TRBD1. Germline-derived CDR1 and CDR2 are SGHRS and YFSETQ. This CDR3 comprises 16 residues. The junction had 3 bases not matched to a gene; V was cut back by 1 base and J by 3 bases. CDR3 nucleotide sequence: TGCGCCAGCAGCTTGAGCGGACAGGGCTATAATTCACCCCTCCACTTT. Translation: CASSLSGQGYNSPLHF.

This clonotype was seen at least ten times. V gene TRBV2 combines with J gene TRBJ1-5; no reliable D call. The CDR3 is 15 residues long. Per the germline V gene, CDR1 is SNHLY and CDR2 is FYNNEI. The V end lost 4 bases, the J end lost 2 bases, and 12 bases lay between the germline ends. CDR3 DNA sequence: TGTGCCAGCAGTGGACTGGGGATGGGCAATCAGCCCCAGCATTTT. As protein: CASSGLGMGNQPQHF.

The table lists this clonotype with a few counts. J is TRBJ2-1 and V is TRBV20-1; D is possibly TRBD2 (5 bases). Trimming took 1 base from V and 0 from J, leaving 19 bases between them. Germline V gene data show CDR1 as DFQATT and CDR2 as SNEGSKA (reference sequence). The CDR3 spans 18 residues. CDR3 nucleotide sequence: TGCAGTGCTAGAGGAAGTAGCGTCCAACTCAGCTCCTACAATGAGCAGTTCTTC. This gives the protein CSARGSSVQLSSYNEQFF.

The chain has TRBV20-1 and TRBJ1-6; D remains unclear. V gave up 6 bases and J gave up 8 bases, with 14 bases separating them. Germline lookup yields CDR1 DFQATT and CDR2 SNEGSKA (reference sequence). This CDR3 is 13 amino acids long. CDR3 DNA: TGCAGTGCCTGGGCTGGGAAGGATTCACCCCTCCACTTT. Protein sequence: CSAWAGKDSPLHF.

The V call is TRBV28, the J call TRBJ2-3; D is unresolved. This CDR3 has 12 amino acids. Trimming took off 9 bases at V and 6 bases at J, with 13 bases between the two ends. Germline loops: CDR1 MDHEN, CDR2 SYDVKM. The CDR3 DNA follows: TGTGCCAGTGAGAGCGCACGGGATACGCAGTATTTT. Residues: CASESARDTQYF.

J is TRBJ1-2 and V is TRBV20-1, with 8 nucleotides matching TRBD1. V trimming: 5 bases; J trimming: 7 bases; junction bases outside the gene matches: 3. This CDR3 comprises 11 residues. Germline-derived CDR1 and CDR2 are DFQATT and SNEGSKA (reference sequence). CDR3 in amino acids: CSAGQGFGYTF. Here the CDR3 DNA reads TGCAGTGCTGGACAGGGTTTTGGCTACACCTTC.

This clonotype was picked up one time. The chain recombines TRBV6-2 or TRBV6-3 with TRBJ1-1; D ambiguous. Trimming shortened V by 6 bases and J by 0 bases, and 8 bases separated the two germline ends. Germline values: CDR1 MNHEY, CDR2 SVGEGT. CDR3 length equals 13 residues. This chain's CDR3 is CASRRVVNTEAFF. CDR3 nucleotides: TGTGCCAGCAGGAGAGTTGTGAACACTGAAGCTTTCTTT.

There are a few counts of this clonotype. The J gene is TRBJ1-6, the V gene TRBV20-1; 7 bases are a match to TRBD1. Per the germline V gene, CDR1 is DFQATT and CDR2 is SNEGSKA (reference sequence). This CDR3 contains 16 residues. The V gene end was trimmed by 3 bases and the J gene end by 2 bases; junction bases not matched to a gene: 7. CDR3: CSARPRTGTYNSPLHF. The DNA of the CDR3 is TGCAGTGCTAGGCCCCGGACAGGAACCTATAATTCACCCCTCCACTTT.

The chain employs TRBV7-9 and TRBJ2-1, with 10 nucleotides matching TRBD2. In germline, CDR1 is SEHNR, CDR2 FQNEAQ (reference sequence). CDR3 size: 16 residues. J lost 4 bases, V lost 5 bases, and 8 bases had no gene match. Written as DNA, the CDR3 is TGTGCCAGCAGCCCTATAGCGGGAGGTGCTTACAATGAGCAGTTCTTC. Translating it yields CASSPIAGGAYNEQFF.

In DNA, the CDR3 is TGTGCCAGCAGCCCAACCATGGGGGGGCTGGGAGAGCAGTACTTC. It translates to CASSPTMGGLGEQYF. The V and J genes are TRBV28 and TRBJ2-7; maybe TRBD2 (7 bases). There are 15 residues in the CDR3. The ends were cut back, 6 bases at V and 7 bases at J, with 22 bases in the middle. Germline loops: CDR1 MDHEN, CDR2 SYDVKM.

This chain links TRBV5-6 with TRBJ2-7; 7 nucleotides align to TRBD1. After removal of 4 bases from V and 4 bases from J, the junction contained 8 bases not matched to a gene. The length of the CDR3 is 14 residues. The germline CDR1 and CDR2 sequences are SGHDT and YYEEEE. Here the CDR3 reads CASSGAGTAYEQYF. The CDR3 nucleotides are TGTGCCAGCAGCGGAGCCGGGACAGCTTACGAGCAGTACTTC.

This clonotype was observed at least ten times. The V gene is TRBV3-1, the J gene TRBJ2-4; tentatively, D is TRBD2 (6 bases). Germline V gives CDR1 LGHDT, CDR2 YNNKEL (reference sequence). With 4 bases removed from V and 6 bases from J, the gap between germline ends came to 16 bases. The CDR3 runs 15 residues. The CDR3 sequence: CASSRGLQRSNIQYF. For the CDR3, the DNA is TGTGCCAGCAGCCGGGGACTCCAAAGATCAAACATTCAGTACTTC.

This clonotype was seen more than once but under ten times. The chain links TRBV7-9 to TRBJ2-5; D remains ambiguous. The ends were cut back, 1 base at V and 2 bases at J, with 11 bases in the middle. Germline V gene data show CDR1 as SEHNR and CDR2 as FQNEAQ (reference sequence). The CDR3 contains 15 residues. The CDR3 region is CASSLDVRRQETQYF. In DNA, the CDR3 is TGTGCCAGCAGCTTAGATGTGCGGCGTCAAGAGACCCAGTACTTC.

The chain couples TRBV20-1 to TRBJ2-7, with 9 bases identical to TRBD1. J gave up 1 base and V 2 bases, and 6 bases lay outside the gene matches. This CDR3 contains 15 residues. The germline CDR1 and CDR2 sequences are DFQATT and SNEGSKA (reference sequence). CDR3 sequence reads: CSARSTTGGSYEQYF. The CDR3 coding sequence is TGCAGTGCTAGATCCACGACAGGGGGGTCCTACGAGCAGTACTTC.

This clonotype was seen a few times. This chain joins TRBV18 and TRBJ2-2; D is unresolved. V was trimmed by 2 bases and J by 5 bases, leaving 9 bases between them. The germline gives CDR1 KGHSH, CDR2 LQKENI. This CDR3 comprises 14 residues. The CDR3 DNA follows: TGTGCCAGCTCACCAGTCCAAGAAACCGGGGAGCTGTTTTTT. Its protein product is CASSPVQETGELFF. Full variable domain (outside the CDR3, taken from reference TRBV18 and TRBJ2-2): NAGVMQNPRHLVRRRGQEARLRCSPMKGHSHVYWYRQLPEEGLKFMVYLQKENIIDESGMPKERFSAEFPKEGPSILRIQQVVRGDSAAYFCASSPVQETGELFFGEGSRLTVL.

This clonotype has just a few counts. The chain employs TRBV7-9 and TRBJ2-2; D ambiguous. Germline assignment: CDR1 SEHNR and CDR2 FQNEAQ (reference sequence). V was shortened by 1 base and J by 6 bases, with 9 bases between the two germline ends. CDR3 length equals 14 residues. CDR3 bases: TGTGCCAGCAGCTTAGAGGCAGTCGCCGGGGAGCTGTTTTTT. Its protein is CASSLEAVAGELFF.